The 24 T cell receptor beta chains below were found in one sample sequenced in a study of beta chain features in type 1 diabetes. The sequenced template was cDNA made from the entire isolated RNA. Only in-frame clones appear in the TCRdb table, and some are missing; sequencing was by immunoSEQ multiplex PCR. The sample holds under 450,000 clones; approximately 15% are singletons and the top ten take about 0.034%. Sequenced sample: naive CD4+ T cells from blood. Receptors originate from a man aged 25 to 40 in good health.

The gene calls are TRBV9 and TRBJ2-1, with TRBD1 matching over 7 bases. Germline values: CDR1 SGDLS, CDR2 YYNGEE. The trim removed 3 bases at V and 0 bases at J, leaving 3 bases unmatched. The CDR3 is 15 residues long. DNA of the CDR3: TGTGCCAGCAGCGGGGGGACAGTCTCCTACAATGAGCAGTTCTTC. Translated, it gives CASSGGTVSYNEQFF.

This clone was seen more than once but under ten times. The chain employs TRBV7-9 and TRBJ1-1; D remains ambiguous. In germline, CDR1 is SEHNR, CDR2 FQNEAQ (reference sequence). V lost 5 bases and J 7 bases, leaving 11 bases between the germline ends. This CDR3 is 12 amino acids long. The CDR3 loop is CASSPDRGEAFF. As DNA, the CDR3 is TGTGCCAGCAGCCCAGACCGGGGTGAAGCTTTCTTT.

The rearrangement joins TRBV7-2 to TRBJ2-7; 7 bases fit TRBD1. The V segment lost 5 bases and the J segment 6 bases; nucleotides outside the gene matches: 10. Germline V gene sequence: CDR1 SGHTA, CDR2 FQGNSA. This CDR3 spans 14 amino acids. The CDR3 DNA is TGTGCCAGCAGCCTCCGGGACAGAGACCTCGAGCAGTACTTC. This sequence encodes CASSLRDRDLEQYF. Looking up the rest from reference TRBV7-2 and TRBJ2-7 gives the full variable domain: GAGVSQSPSNKVTEKGKDVELRCDPISGHTALYWYRQSLGQGLEFLIYFQGNSAPDKSGLPSDRFSAERTGGSVSTLTIQRTQQEDSAVYLCASSLRDRDLEQYFGPGTRLTVT.

The chain combines TRBV5-6 with TRBJ2-1, with 7 nucleotides matching TRBD2. The germline V gene has CDR1 SGHDT and CDR2 YYEEEE. This CDR3 is 16 amino acids long. V gave up 2 bases and J gave up 1 base; unmatched junction bases: 6. In DNA form, the CDR3 reads TGTGCCAGCAGCTTACTGCGGGAGTGGTCCTACAATGAGCAGTTCTTC. Translated, it gives CASSLLREWSYNEQFF.

This clone was detected a few times. The V gene is TRBV30, the J gene TRBJ1-2; 7 nucleotides line up with TRBD1. Trimming removed 5 bases from V and 3 bases from J; junction bases left unmatched: 6. Germline V lookup: CDR1 GTSNPN, CDR2 SVGIG (reference sequence). CDR3 length equals 13 residues. The CDR3 DNA is TGTGCCTGGTCACAGGGGCCGTACTATGGCTACACCTTC. Translating it yields CAWSQGPYYGYTF.

There are a few counts of this clone. The rearrangement uses TRBV5-1 and TRBJ2-5; perhaps TRBD1 as D (5 bases). Trimming pared 2 bases from V and 4 bases from J, leaving 15 bases between. The CDR3 contains 15 residues. Germline CDR1 reads SGHRS; CDR2 reads YFSETQ. CDR3: CASSFLQGGRETQYF. DNA of the CDR3: TGCGCCAGCAGCTTCCTTCAGGGCGGTAGAGAGACCCAGTACTTC.

This clone has just a few counts. This chain joins TRBV4-2 and TRBJ1-4, with D tentatively TRBD1 (5 bases). The CDR3 spans 16 residues. Trimming cost V 0 bases and J 8 bases, with 16 bases left between them. The V gene's germline CDR1 is LGHNA and CDR2 YNFKEQ. The CDR3 bases are TGTGCCAGCAGCCAAGATATCACGCAGGGTGGCGAAAAACTGTTTTTT. Translating it yields CASSQDITQGGEKLFF.

V usage is TRBV4-3 and J usage is TRBJ1-2, with D unclear. Germline values: CDR1 LGHNA, CDR2 YSLEER. The germline V and J ends were trimmed by 0 bases and 8 bases, with 13 bases remaining between them. CDR3 size: 14 residues. The CDR3 region is CASSQDTGSGGYTF. The CDR3, as DNA: TGCGCCAGCAGCCAAGATACGGGTTCGGGCGGCTACACCTTC.

The chain carries TRBV4-2 and TRBJ2-2, with TRBD1 matching over 7 bases. Trimming at V came to 4 bases and at J to 6 bases, leaving 8 bases not matched to a gene. There are 15 residues in the CDR3. CDR1 is LGHNA and CDR2 is YNFKEQ in the germline V gene. CDR3: CASSLPLQGAGELFF. CDR3 bases: TGTGCCAGCAGCCTACCTCTGCAGGGGGCCGGGGAGCTGTTTTTT.

This clone appeared a few times. This chain uses TRBV29-1 with TRBJ2-4; D is perhaps TRBD1 (6 bases). V lost 5 bases and J 0 bases, leaving 11 bases between the germline ends. This CDR3 contains 14 residues. The germline V gene has CDR1 SQVTM and CDR2 ANQGSEA. The CDR3 coding sequence is TGCAGCGTTTTTGGGGGCCTAGCCAAAAACATTCAGTACTTC. Translating gives CSVFGGLAKNIQYF.

This clone showed up just a few times. CDR3 in amino acids: CASSDFRTSGRGYEQFF. The CDR3 nucleotides read TGTGCCAGCAGTGATTTTCGGACTAGCGGGAGAGGGTATGAGCAGTTCTTC. The chain combines TRBV2 with TRBJ2-1; 13 positions match TRBD2. V gave up 3 bases and J gave up 8 bases; unmatched junction bases: 10. Germline CDR1 and CDR2: SNHLY and FYNNEI. The CDR3 contains 17 residues.

The CDR3 region has the DNA TGTGCCAGCAGTGAAGGGGCGAGCAGATTAGCCAAAAACATTCAGTACTTC. Translating gives CASSEGASRLAKNIQYF. The chain carries TRBV2 and TRBJ2-4, with D unclear. Per germline, CDR1 SNHLY and CDR2 FYNNEI. V was cut by 1 base and J by 0 bases, with 13 bases left in between. This CDR3 comprises 17 residues.

This clone was found a few times. V is TRBV7-2 and J is TRBJ2-5, with D uncertain. Germline values: CDR1 SGHTA, CDR2 FQGNSA. Trimming removed 0 bases at V and 9 bases at J, with 11 bases between. The CDR3 loop spans 13 amino acids. The CDR3 is CASSLAYRGAQYF. The CDR3, as DNA: TGTGCCAGCAGCTTAGCTTATCGTGGGGCCCAGTACTTC.

This clone was seen a few times. The V and J genes are TRBV25-1 and TRBJ1-1; TRBD1 matches at 12 bases. Germline loops: CDR1 MGHDK, CDR2 SYGVNS. V trimming: 7 bases; J trimming: 4 bases; junction bases outside the gene matches: 10. The CDR3 runs 16 residues. The DNA for the CDR3 is TGTGCCAGCACTCCGGGACAGGGGGCATTGGCCACTGAAGCTTTCTTT. This codes for CASTPGQGALATEAFF.

This clone was seen a handful of times. The J gene is TRBJ1-6, the V gene TRBV5-4, with 7 positions matching TRBD1. The germline V gene encodes CDR1 SGHNT and CDR2 YYREEE (reference sequence). The CDR3 spans 15 residues. V lost 4 bases and J lost 4; bases outside the gene matches: 5. The CDR3 protein is CASSEGTEYNSPLHF. The CDR3 region has the DNA TGTGCCAGCAGCGAAGGGACAGAGTATAATTCACCCCTCCACTTT.

This clone was seen more than once but under ten times. DNA for the CDR3: TGTGCCAGCAGCGTAGAAATCAGCTCCTATAATTCACCCCTCCACTTT. Its protein is CASSVEISSYNSPLHF. This chain links TRBV9 with TRBJ1-6; D not resolved. Trimming took off 0 bases at V and 0 bases at J, with 7 bases between the two ends. The CDR3 is 16 residues long. The germline V gene has CDR1 SGDLS and CDR2 YYNGEE.

V is TRBV9 and J is TRBJ2-5; D remains unclear. V was trimmed by 1 base and J by 5 bases, leaving 12 bases between them. Germline assignment: CDR1 SGDLS and CDR2 YYNGEE. The CDR3 sequence is 14 residues long. The CDR3 nucleotides read TGTGCCAGCAGCGTACACAGTAAGGCGGAGACCCAGTACTTC. The encoded protein is CASSVHSKAETQYF.

This clone was picked up a small number of times. The chain combines TRBV7-2 with TRBJ2-3, with D hard to call. The CDR3 covers 14 residues. Deletions cut 2 bases from V and 4 bases from J, with 10 bases between. Germline CDR1 SGHTA, CDR2 FQGNSA. The CDR3 nucleotides read TGTGCCAGCAGCTTACTCTGGGCCCCAGATACGCAGTATTTT. It specifies CASSLLWAPDTQYF.

Only a few counts were recorded for this clone. This chain joins TRBV29-1 and TRBJ1-2, with unresolved D. The CDR3 loop spans 12 amino acids. Trimming took 4 bases from V and 2 from J, leaving 8 bases between them. The germline gives CDR1 SQVTM, CDR2 ANQGSEA. This CDR3 is CSVVDWNYGYTF. CDR3 in DNA: TGCAGCGTTGTGGATTGGAACTATGGCTACACCTTC.

The V gene is TRBV2, the J gene TRBJ2-3, with D perhaps given as TRBD1 or TRBD2 (5 bases each). The V end lost 10 bases, the J end lost 1 base, and 18 bases lay between the germline ends. CDR3 length equals 15 residues. Germline CDR1 reads SNHLY; CDR2 reads FYNNEI. The CDR3 region is CATVEGNLRTDTQYF. CDR3 DNA: TGTGCCACCGTAGAGGGGAATCTCCGCACAGATACGCAGTATTTT. Drawing the rest from reference TRBV2 and TRBJ2-3, the complete variable domain is EPEVTQTPSHQVTQMGQEVILRCVPISNHLYFYWYRQILGQKVEFLVSFYNNEISEKSEIFDDQFSVERPDGSNFTLKIRSTKLEDSAMYFCATVEGNLRTDTQYFGPGTRLTVL.

The chain joins TRBV7-2 to TRBJ2-2; D perhaps matches TRBD1 (6 bases). V lost 0 bases and J lost 1, with 9 bases in between. This CDR3 has 16 residues. In germline, CDR1 is SGHTA, CDR2 FQGNSA. This chain's CDR3 is CASSLAGARNTGELFF. The CDR3 bases are TGTGCCAGCAGCTTAGCGGGGGCGAGGAACACCGGGGAGCTGTTTTTT. Full variable domain (outside the CDR3, taken from reference TRBV7-2 and TRBJ2-2): GAGVSQSPSNKVTEKGKDVELRCDPISGHTALYWYRQSLGQGLEFLIYFQGNSAPDKSGLPSDRFSAERTGGSVSTLTIQRTQQEDSAVYLCASSLAGARNTGELFFGEGSRLTVL.

This clone was seen a few times. This chain connects TRBV20-1 to TRBJ2-1; D is unclear. V shed 3 bases and J shed 9 bases, with 9 bases lying between them. Looked up from germline, CDR1 is DFQATT and CDR2 is SNEGSKA (reference sequence). The CDR3 totals 11 residues. Here the CDR3 reads CSARMVIEQFF. The DNA for the CDR3 is TGCAGTGCTAGGATGGTTATTGAGCAGTTCTTC.

As concerns this clone: Distinct nucleotide sequences in the sample also encode this CDR3. The genes are TRBV15 and TRBJ2-7, with D unresolved. The CDR3 spans 14 residues. Looked up from germline, CDR1 is LNHNV and CDR2 is YYDKDF (reference sequence). Trimming left V 0 bases short and J 2 bases short, with 8 bases between. The chain's CDR3 is CATSRDPGPYEQYF. The CDR3 nucleotides are TGTGCCACCAGCAGAGATCCCGGACCCTACGAGCAGTACTTC.

The chain is built from TRBV30 and TRBJ2-6; D might be TRBD1 (6 bases). The germline V gene encodes CDR1 GTSNPN and CDR2 SVGIG (reference sequence). This CDR3 comprises 13 residues. CDR3 nucleotide sequence: TGTGCACGGACAGCCTCTGGGGCCAACGTCCTGACTTTC. Translated: CARTASGANVLTF.